The 29 T cell receptor beta chains presented below share a single source sample, sequenced in a study of blood T cell repertoires in COVID-19. The method was immunoSEQ multiplex PCR; TCRdb's version includes in-frame clones alone and lacks a portion of them. The data show under 250,000 clones, with around 84% seen just once and about 13% held by the top ten. Material: peripheral blood. All receptors derive from a human donor in a cohort sampled during active COVID-19.

V and J are TRBV5-1 and TRBJ1-3, with D possibly matching TRBD1 (5 bases). Trimming stripped 0 bases from V and 0 bases from J, with 16 bases between. Germline assignment: CDR1 SGHRS and CDR2 YFSETQ. This CDR3 is built from 18 residues. Here the CDR3 reads CASSLARDSESSGNTIYF. The CDR3 DNA follows: TGCGCCAGCAGCTTGGCCCGGGACTCCGAGAGCTCTGGAAACACCATATATTTT.

The rearrangement joins TRBV20-1 to TRBJ2-1; D uncertain. Germline-derived CDR1 and CDR2 are DFQATT and SNEGSKA (reference sequence). CDR3 length: 13 residues. The V end lost 3 bases, the J end lost 0 bases, and 6 bases lay between the germline ends. The CDR3 DNA follows: TGCAGTGCTAGTCGGAGCTCCTACAATGAGCAGTTCTTC. Its translation is CSASRSSYNEQFF.

The rearrangement links TRBV28 to TRBJ2-7, with D perhaps matching TRBD1 (5 bases). The CDR3 contains 17 residues. V lost 2 bases and J 5 bases, leaving 22 bases between the germline ends. CDR1 and CDR2 from the germline V gene are MDHEN and SYDVKM. CDR3: CASSLGVRWGFPHEQYF. The DNA for the CDR3 is TGTGCCAGCAGTTTAGGGGTCCGGTGGGGCTTCCCCCACGAGCAGTACTTC.

CDR3 sequence (DNA): TGTGCCACCAGTGATTCGGGACAGAAGGGGGCCAACGTCCTGACTTTC. It codes for CATSDSGQKGANVLTF. The gene calls are TRBV24-1 and TRBJ2-6, with TRBD1 matching 7 bases. With 2 bases clipped from V and 4 bases from J, the junction kept 4 bases outside the gene matches. Per the germline V gene, CDR1 is KGHDR and CDR2 is SFDVKD. The CDR3 has 16 residues.

The rearrangement joins TRBV18 to TRBJ2-2; D gene ambiguous. Per germline, CDR1 KGHSH and CDR2 LQKENI. The V end was cut by 3 bases, the J end by 8 bases, with 7 bases between. The CDR3 length is 12 residues. CDR3 bases: TGTGCCAGCTCACCTCGTTTGGGGGAGCTGTTTTTT. Protein: CASSPRLGELFF.

The chain is built from TRBV29-1 and TRBJ2-5; D is unclear. The CDR3 extends over 13 amino acids. CDR1 is SQVTM and CDR2 is ANQGSEA in the germline V gene. Trimming cost V 7 bases and J 2 bases, with 14 bases left between them. DNA of the CDR3: TGCAGCGCTGGCCCGCAGGCACAAGAGACCCAGTACTTC. Its translation: CSAGPQAQETQYF.

This clone has only a few counts. The gene calls are TRBV4-2 and TRBJ2-7, with 10 bases aligning to TRBD1. Per germline, CDR1 LGHNA and CDR2 YNFKEQ. After removal of 1 base from V and 7 bases from J, the junction contained 13 bases not matched to a gene. The CDR3 is 17 residues long. CDR3 sequence: CASSQGDAGTGVWEQYF. The CDR3 nucleotides read TGTGCCAGCAGCCAAGGGGATGCCGGGACAGGGGTGTGGGAGCAGTACTTC.

The gene calls are TRBV27 and TRBJ2-7; D call uncertain. The CDR3 spans 15 residues. V was shortened by 1 base and J by 5 bases, with 15 bases between the two germline ends. Germline-derived CDR1 and CDR2 are MNHEY and SMNVEV (reference sequence). DNA of the CDR3: TGTGCCAGCAGTTTATTATCCGTCCGCGCCCACGAGCAGTACTTC. It specifies CASSLLSVRAHEQYF.

The chain carries TRBV15 and TRBJ1-5; TRBD1 aligns across 7 bases. V dropped 5 bases and J dropped 1; count of bases not matched to a gene: 5. Germline V CDR1 and CDR2: LNHNV, YYDKDF (reference sequence). This CDR3 comprises 15 residues. CDR3 coding DNA: TGTGCCACCAGCCCTGGGACAGTCAGCAATCAGCCCCAGCATTTT. Encoded protein: CATSPGTVSNQPQHF.

This clone has only a few counts. The chain is built from TRBV18 and TRBJ1-5; D perhaps matches TRBD1 (5 bases). The CDR3 is made up of 15 amino acids. CDR1 and CDR2 from the germline V gene are KGHSH and LQKENI. Between the trimmed V and J ends, which lost 3 bases and 5 bases, there was a span of 14 bases. CDR3 nucleotide sequence: TGTGCCAGCTCACCGAATCGGGGGGTTGATCAGCCCCAGCATTTT. It translates to CASSPNRGVDQPQHF.

This chain uses TRBV11-3 with TRBJ2-2; D ambiguous. CDR1 SGHNT and CDR2 YENEEA come from the germline V gene. This CDR3 has 12 amino acids. The V end was cut by 7 bases, the J end by 3 bases, with 6 bases between. The CDR3 DNA follows: TGTGCCAGCACCGTCGACACCGGGGAGCTGTTTTTT. Translating it yields CASTVDTGELFF.

This chain joins TRBV28 and TRBJ1-1; maybe TRBD1 (5 bases). The CDR3 extends over 15 amino acids. V was trimmed by 5 bases and J by 2 bases, leaving 15 bases between them. Germline values: CDR1 MDHEN, CDR2 SYDVKM. CDR3 DNA: TGTGCCAGCAGTGGGGACCGGGGGGTCAACACTGAAGCTTTCTTT. It codes for CASSGDRGVNTEAFF.

The chain recombines TRBV7-2 with TRBJ1-1, with unresolved D. From germline, CDR1 is SGHTA and CDR2 FQGNSA. V gave up 5 bases and J gave up 1 base, with 8 bases separating them. CDR3 length equals 13 residues. CDR3 coding DNA: TGTGCCAGCAGCCCGACACCGAACACTGAAGCTTTCTTT. Translating it yields CASSPTPNTEAFF.

This chain uses TRBV9 with TRBJ2-4; 12 bases are a match to TRBD2. The junction had 9 bases not matched to a gene; V was cut back by 2 bases and J by 9 bases. The CDR3 is 16 amino acids. Germline assignment: CDR1 SGDLS and CDR2 YYNGEE. For the CDR3, the DNA is TGTGCCAGCAGCGTTAGACTAGCGGGAGAGGCGGGCATTCAGTACTTC. Protein sequence: CASSVRLAGEAGIQYF.

The chain has TRBV28 and TRBJ1-3, with D tentatively TRBD1 (6 bases). CDR1 is MDHEN, CDR2 SYDVKM, per germline. The length of the CDR3 is 14 residues. V lost 5 bases to trimming and J lost 2 bases, with 10 bases between them. The CDR3 region is CASSPTGTGNTIYF. Here the CDR3 DNA reads TGTGCCAGCAGTCCCACAGGGACTGGAAACACCATATATTTT.

The J gene is TRBJ2-7, the V gene TRBV7-8; 10 nucleotides align to TRBD1. There are 18 residues in the CDR3. J was trimmed by 3 bases and V by 5 bases; bases with no gene match: 16. The germline V gene encodes CDR1 SGHVS and CDR2 FQNEAQ. The CDR3 region has the DNA TGTGCCAGCAGCCCCATCATCGTCGGGACAGGGGAACTCTACGAGCAGTACTTC. This codes for CASSPIIVGTGELYEQYF.

This clone has just one count. The rearrangement joins TRBV19 to TRBJ1-1; possibly TRBD1 for D (5 bases). The CDR3 sequence is 13 residues long. Germline V gene sequence: CDR1 LNHDA, CDR2 SQIVND (reference sequence). The CDR3 region is CVTLSRGDPEAFF. CDR3 nucleotide sequence: TGTGTCACACTCTCAAGGGGCGACCCTGAAGCTTTCTTT.

This sequence joins TRBV27 and TRBJ1-1, with 8 nucleotides matching TRBD1. CDR1 and CDR2 from the germline V gene are MNHEY and SMNVEV (reference sequence). J lost 5 bases, V lost 11 bases, and 16 bases had no gene match. This CDR3 has 15 residues. The CDR3 coding sequence is TGTGCCCTCCCGTCCCAGGGGGCTGGACGGACTGAAGCTTTCTTT. Encoded protein: CALPSQGAGRTEAFF.

The genes are TRBV5-4 and TRBJ2-5, with 7 bases lining up with TRBD2. Trimming at V came to 4 bases and at J to 5 bases, leaving 5 bases not matched to a gene. The V gene's germline CDR1 is SGHNT and CDR2 YYREEE (reference sequence). CDR3 size: 13 residues. As DNA, the CDR3 is TGTGCCAGCAGCCTGGGACTATACGAGACCCAGTACTTC. Its translation is CASSLGLYETQYF.

This chain links TRBV7-8 with TRBJ1-2; D remains unclear. The CDR3 loop spans 12 amino acids. V was cut by 2 bases and J by 8 bases, with 9 bases left in between. Germline V gives CDR1 SGHVS, CDR2 FQNEAQ. The CDR3 DNA reads TGTGCCAGCAGCTTAACGGGTCACGGCTACACCTTC. It specifies CASSLTGHGYTF.

This chain connects TRBV3-1 (or the pseudogene TRBV3-2) to TRBJ2-5, with 11 bases lining up with TRBD2. Germline V gene lookup returns CDR1 LGHDT and CDR2 YNNKEL (reference sequence). The CDR3 runs 15 residues. J gave up 2 bases and V 5 bases, and 4 bases lay outside the gene matches. The CDR3 protein is CASSELAGVQETQYF. The CDR3 coding sequence is TGTGCCAGCAGCGAACTAGCGGGAGTACAAGAGACCCAGTACTTC.

The chain uses TRBV6-5 and TRBJ1-1, with 8 bases lining up with TRBD1. The CDR3 covers 13 residues. Germline-derived CDR1 and CDR2 are MNHEY and SVGAGI. V trimming: 5 bases; J trimming: 5 bases; junction bases outside the gene matches: 4. The CDR3 loop reads CASSRTGNTEAFF. DNA of the CDR3: TGTGCCAGCAGTAGGACAGGGAATACTGAAGCTTTCTTT.

This clone appeared a few times. The chain uses TRBV11-3 and TRBJ2-5; TRBD1 aligns across 8 bases. Germline lookup yields CDR1 SGHNT and CDR2 YENEEA. The CDR3 covers 14 residues. V dropped 5 bases and J dropped 4; count of bases not matched to a gene: 6. The CDR3 nucleotides read TGTGCCAGCAGCCGGCCAGGGACAGGAGAGACCCAGTACTTC. This gives the protein CASSRPGTGETQYF.

The chain combines TRBV19 with TRBJ2-2; possibly TRBD2 for D (5 bases). Germline V gene data show CDR1 as LNHDA and CDR2 as SQIVND (reference sequence). CDR3 length: 15 amino acids. Trimming took off 3 bases at V and 2 bases at J, with 10 bases between the two ends. The CDR3, as DNA: TGTGCCAGTAGTATCGGGGAACTCAACACCGGGGAGCTGTTTTTT. Translation gives CASSIGELNTGELFF.

This chain connects TRBV4-3 to TRBJ2-5; no reliable D call. V was trimmed by 4 bases and J by 5 bases, leaving 14 bases between them. Germline V gene sequence: CDR1 LGHNA, CDR2 YSLEER. The CDR3 sequence is 14 residues long. The CDR3 bases are TGCGCCAGCAGCCCGGAAGCACTACATGAGACCCAGTACTTC. This sequence encodes CASSPEALHETQYF.

This clone occurred a few times. The V and J genes are TRBV29-1 and TRBJ2-7, with a weak D call TRBD2 (5 bases). CDR3 length equals 13 residues. V was cut by 0 bases and J by 3 bases, with 9 bases left in between. Germline V lookup: CDR1 SQVTM, CDR2 ANQGSEA. CDR3 in amino acids: CSVEDGEGYEQYF. CDR3 nucleotides: TGCAGCGTTGAAGATGGTGAGGGCTACGAGCAGTACTTC.

The genes are TRBV28 and TRBJ2-7, with D maybe TRBD2 (5 bases). V lost 4 bases and J lost 7, with 11 bases in between. The CDR3 is 12 amino acids. Germline V lookup: CDR1 MDHEN, CDR2 SYDVKM. In nucleotides, the CDR3 is TGTGCCAGCAGTTCTGGGTGGAGGGAGCAGTACTTC. This codes for CASSSGWREQYF.

The J gene is TRBJ1-1, the V gene TRBV28, with D perhaps TRBD1 (5 bases). This CDR3 spans 15 amino acids. The germline CDR1 and CDR2 sequences are MDHEN and SYDVKM. V was shortened by 2 bases and J by 5 bases, with 15 bases between the two germline ends. The CDR3 loop reads CASSLGALLRTEAFF. The CDR3 DNA is TGTGCCAGCAGTTTAGGGGCCCTCCTGAGGACTGAAGCTTTCTTT.

Details on this clone: One junction end does not reproduce the germline sequence, and a read error may be involved. The genes are TRBV25-1 and TRBJ2-2; 8 bases are shared with TRBD1. CDR1 and CDR2 from the germline V gene are MGHDK and SYGVNS. This CDR3 has 14 amino acids. CDR3 bases: TGTGCCAGCAGTGTCTCCAGGGGGCCCGGGGGGCTGTTTTTT. As protein: CASSVSRGPGGLFF. The entire variable domain, with the rest obtained from reference TRBV25-1 and TRBJ2-2, is as follows: EADIYQTPRYLVIGTGKKITLECSQTMGHDKMYWYQQDPGMELHLIHYSYGVNSTEKGDLSSESTVSRIRTEHFPLTLESARPSHTSQYLCASSVSRGPGGLFFGEGSRLTVL.